These 29 T cell receptor beta chains were sequenced from one sample in a study of metastatic and nonmetastatic thyroid tumors. TCRdb re-called clones from the PCR reads using MiXCR. The sample has around 46,000 clones, more than 20% seen once. Ahead of thyroid surgery, no patient had received treatment of any kind. Material for sequencing was blood. These receptors all come from a male donor with papillary thyroid cancer or a benign thyroid nodule (not recorded which). Some clones in this sample may be carry-over from other donors' samples.

Points on this clone: This may stem from a read error, because a much larger clone lies one nucleotide away. The chain is built from TRBV20-1 and TRBJ2-7; D perhaps matches TRBD2 (7 bases). The CDR3 extends over 18 amino acids. Germline V gene lookup returns CDR1 DFQATT and CDR2 SNEGSKA (reference sequence). CDR3 protein: CSARSGRGHQTKPYEHNF. In DNA form, the CDR3 reads TGCAGTGCTAGATCGGGGAGGGGACACCAAACTAAACCCTACGAGCATAACTTC.

This clone was found many times. The rearrangement uses TRBV20-1 and TRBJ2-1, with 7 bases matching TRBD2. V was pared by 0 bases and J by 0 bases, with 5 bases of the junction left unmatched. Germline V gene data show CDR1 as DFQATT and CDR2 as SNEGSKA (reference sequence). The length of the CDR3 is 16 residues. CDR3 sequence (DNA): TGCAGTGCTAGAGATCCTGGCGGGAGCTCCTACAATGAGCAGTTCTTC. Protein product: CSARDPGGSSYNEQFF.

V is TRBV20-1 and J is TRBJ1-1; D gene uncertain. With 7 bases removed from V and 5 bases from J, the gap between germline ends came to 20 bases. CDR3 size: 14 residues. CDR1 and CDR2 from the germline V gene are DFQATT and SNEGSKA (reference sequence). CDR3 coding DNA: TGCAGTGTTACCGCCGGGGAGGTACGGACTGAAGCTTTCTTT. This sequence encodes CSVTAGEVRTEAFF.

This clone appeared many times. The chain uses TRBV9 and TRBJ2-1; 10 positions match TRBD2. Losses at the gene ends were 1 base for V and 8 bases for J; bases not matched to a gene: 3. Germline loops: CDR1 SGDLS, CDR2 YYNGEE. CDR3 length equals 14 residues. The CDR3 nucleotides are TGTGCCAGCAGCGTAAGCGGGGGGGCCCATGAGCAGTTCTTC. Amino acids: CASSVSGGAHEQFF.

This clone appeared many times. This chain joins TRBV28 and TRBJ1-3; D might be TRBD1 (6 bases). The germline gives CDR1 MDHEN, CDR2 SYDVKM. With 5 bases removed from V and 0 bases from J, the gap between germline ends came to 14 bases. The CDR3 has 16 amino acids. Written as DNA, the CDR3 is TGTGCCAGCAGTCTAGACAGGTCTTACTCTGGAAACACCATATATTTT. Protein: CASSLDRSYSGNTIYF.

The V gene is TRBV30, the J gene TRBJ2-6; D may be TRBD2 (6 bases). The CDR3 contains 17 residues. The V end lost 3 bases, the J end lost 4 bases, and 19 bases lay between the germline ends. CDR1 is GTSNPN and CDR2 is SVGIG in the germline V gene (reference sequence). CDR3 coding DNA: TGTGCCTGGAGGTACCGAGCGGGTCCTCCCGGGGCCAACGTCCTGACTTTC. This codes for CAWRYRAGPPGANVLTF.

This clone was counted at least ten times. V and J are TRBV4-1 and TRBJ2-7, with a weak D call TRBD1 (6 bases). This CDR3 is 15 amino acids long. Germline assignment: CDR1 MGHRA and CDR2 YSYEKL. The V end lost 1 base, the J end lost 2 bases, and 12 bases lay between the germline ends. In DNA form, the CDR3 reads TGCGCCAGCAGCCAAGCACAGGGCGGTACCTACGAGCAGTACTTC. Translation gives CASSQAQGGTYEQYF.

The sample holds many counts of this clone. V is TRBV5-1 and J is TRBJ1-1; TRBD1 matches 7 bases. In germline, CDR1 is SGHRS, CDR2 YFSETQ. CDR3 size: 14 residues. The junction had 8 bases not matched to a gene; V was cut back by 4 bases and J by 5 bases. The CDR3 sequence is CASSPDRVRTEAFF. The CDR3 DNA is TGCGCCAGCAGCCCCGACAGGGTAAGGACTGAAGCTTTCTTT.

By its share, this clone is medium-sized. The chain recombines TRBV11-2 with TRBJ2-7; 7 nucleotides agree with TRBD2. V shed 0 bases and J 2 bases; nucleotides not matched to a gene: 10. Germline values: CDR1 SGHAT, CDR2 FQNNGV. The CDR3 sequence is 17 residues long. CDR3 amino acids: CASSLDRRLAHAYEQYF. For the CDR3, the DNA is TGTGCCAGCAGCTTAGATCGGAGACTAGCCCACGCCTACGAGCAGTACTTC.

This clone has only a few counts. The rearrangement joins TRBV6-2 or TRBV6-3 to TRBJ2-3; TRBD1 is a possible D gene (6 bases). In germline, CDR1 is MNHEY, CDR2 SVGEGT. The CDR3 is 17 amino acids. Trimming cost V 5 bases and J 1 base, with 19 bases left between them. Here the CDR3 reads CASSTSIQGAGTDTQYF. CDR3 nucleotides: TGTGCCAGCAGTACGTCCATACAGGGTGCAGGCACAGATACGCAGTATTTT.

This clone was seen at least ten times. The rearrangement uses TRBV5-1 and TRBJ2-7; 10 positions agree with TRBD1. V gave up 4 bases and J gave up 7 bases; unmatched junction bases: 2. The CDR3 extends over 12 amino acids. The germline V gene has CDR1 SGHRS and CDR2 YFSETQ. Written as DNA, the CDR3 is TGCGCCAGCAGCAGGGGACAGGGGGAGCAGTACTTC. Protein: CASSRGQGEQYF.

This clone was counted ten times or more. This chain connects TRBV12-5 to TRBJ1-1, with D perhaps matching TRBD1 (6 bases). The CDR3 sequence is 12 residues long. Trimming shortened V by 5 bases and J by 8 bases, and 12 bases separated the two germline ends. The germline CDR1 and CDR2 sequences are LGHNT and FRNRAP. The CDR3 sequence: CASGTTGTEAFF. CDR3 in DNA: TGTGCTAGTGGTACCACCGGGACAGAAGCTTTCTTT.

On this clone itself: The junction does not match germline at one end; this may be a read error. The same CDR3 arises from other DNA sequences in this sample as well. The J gene is TRBJ2-2, the V gene TRBV30; D possibly corresponds to TRBD2 (5 bases). The CDR3 runs 13 residues. The V gene's germline CDR1 is GTSNPN and CDR2 SVGIG (reference sequence). The chain's CDR3 is CAWRAGVTGELFF. CDR3 bases: TGTGCCTGGAGGGCCGGGGTCACCGGGGAGCTTTTTTTT.

This clone was detected only a few times. The DNA of the CDR3 is TGTGCCGGGACAGGAGTACCCTATGGCTACACCTTC. It is translated as CAGTGVPYGYTF. The genes are TRBV30 and TRBJ1-2, with 8 bases matching TRBD1. The trim removed 8 bases at V and 4 bases at J, leaving 6 bases unmatched. This CDR3 has 12 residues. Germline CDR1 is GTSNPN and CDR2 is SVGIG (reference sequence).

This clone was seen many times. V and J are TRBV5-7 and TRBJ2-5, with a tentative D call TRBD2 (5 bases). TRBV5-7 is an ORF, and what it does is uncertain. Between the trimmed V and J ends, which lost 2 bases and 0 bases, there was a span of 20 bases. The CDR3 is made up of 18 amino acids. As DNA, the CDR3 is TGTGCCAGCAGCTTACGGCCTCGGGTATGGGAGAACCAAGAGACCCAGTACTTC. Its translation: CASSLRPRVWENQETQYF.

The DNA for the CDR3 is TGTGCCAGCAGCTTAACAGGGGAGGAAGCTTTCTTT. This translates into CASSLTGEEAFF. This sequence joins TRBV7-9 and TRBJ1-1, with TRBD1 matching 7 bases. Germline V CDR1 and CDR2: SEHNR, FQNEAQ (reference sequence). The CDR3 covers 12 residues. With 2 bases clipped from V and 8 bases from J, the junction kept 2 bases outside the gene matches.

The V gene is TRBV20-1, the J gene TRBJ2-2; D is uncertain. V lost 6 bases and J lost 5, with 13 bases in between. There are 13 residues in the CDR3. Looked up from germline, CDR1 is DFQATT and CDR2 is SNEGSKA (reference sequence). The CDR3 coding sequence is TGCAGTGCCCTCCCCCTGAATACCGGGGAGCTGTTTTTT. This encodes CSALPLNTGELFF.

In this sample, this clone turned up many times. The chain is built from TRBV27 and TRBJ2-7; 12 bases agree with TRBD2. The germline V gene has CDR1 MNHEY and CDR2 SMNVEV (reference sequence). V lost 5 bases and J lost 2; bases outside the gene matches: 4. The CDR3 is made up of 15 amino acids. The CDR3 here is CASSRGLAGTYEQYF. CDR3 nucleotide sequence: TGTGCCAGCAGTCGAGGACTAGCGGGGACCTACGAGCAGTACTTC.

This clone was counted between two and nine times. The chain links TRBV4-1 to TRBJ1-2, with D perhaps matching TRBD1 (6 bases). The germline CDR1 and CDR2 sequences are MGHRA and YSYEKL. The CDR3 runs 16 residues. Between the trimmed V and J ends, which lost 0 bases and 7 bases, there was a span of 18 bases. The CDR3 sequence: CASSQDSRGERGGYTF. Written as DNA, the CDR3 is TGCGCCAGCAGCCAAGATTCAAGGGGGGAGCGGGGTGGCTACACCTTC.

The gene calls are TRBV19 and TRBJ1-3; possible D gene TRBD1, 6 bases. CDR1 is LNHDA, CDR2 SQIVND, per germline (reference sequence). CDR3 length equals 17 residues. Trimming removed 4 bases from V and 0 bases from J, with 16 bases in between. CDR3 nucleotide sequence: TGTGCCAGTAGTAAGACCGGGACAACGATCTCTGGAAACACCATATATTTT. Translating it yields CASSKTGTTISGNTIYF.

This clone was recorded many times. Given a much more abundant clone one base away, this may be a read error. In nucleotides, the CDR3 is TGTGCCAGTAGGGAGACTGGGACAGGTGAGAATGAGCAGTTCTTC. The encoded protein is CASRETGTGENEQFF. The rearrangement joins TRBV19 to TRBJ2-1; 8 bases align to TRBD1. V lost 6 bases, J lost 7 bases, and 11 bases stayed unmatched. Germline V gene data show CDR1 as LNHDA and CDR2 as SQIVND (reference sequence). This CDR3 is built from 15 residues.

This chain connects TRBV20-1 to TRBJ2-7, with 9 bases lining up with TRBD1. From germline, CDR1 is DFQATT and CDR2 SNEGSKA (reference sequence). The CDR3 runs to 15 residues. V lost 0 bases, J lost 5 bases, and 8 bases stayed unmatched. In nucleotides, the CDR3 is TGCAGTGCTAGAGACGCCGGGACAGGGACCCACGAGCAGTACTTC. This gives the protein CSARDAGTGTHEQYF.

The J gene is TRBJ1-2, the V gene TRBV5-5; 9 nucleotides agree with TRBD1. The ends lost 0 bases at V and 4 bases at J; junction bases unmatched: 4. Germline V lookup: CDR1 SGHKS, CDR2 YYEKEE (reference sequence). The CDR3 length is 15 residues. This chain's CDR3 is CASSLEGQGPYGYTF. The CDR3 region has the DNA TGTGCCAGCAGCTTGGAGGGACAGGGCCCCTATGGCTACACCTTC. Full variable domain (remainder filled in from reference TRBV5-5 and TRBJ1-2): DAGVTQSPTHLIKTRGQQVTLRCSPISGHKSVSWYQQVLGQGPQFIFQYYEKEERGRGNFPDRFSARQFPNYSSELNVNALLLGDSALYLCASSLEGQGPYGYTFGSGTRLTVV.

The V and J genes are TRBV24-1 and TRBJ2-2; D is tentatively TRBD1 or TRBD2 (5 bases each). Germline V gene sequence: CDR1 KGHDR, CDR2 SFDVKD. With 0 bases removed from V and 7 bases from J, the gap between germline ends came to 14 bases. The length of the CDR3 is 16 residues. CDR3 protein: CATSDLQLGVSGELFF. The CDR3 DNA follows: TGTGCCACCAGTGATTTGCAACTAGGGGTGAGCGGGGAGCTGTTTTTT.

There are many counts of this clone. The genes are TRBV30 and TRBJ2-7; 7 nucleotides align to TRBD1. The length of the CDR3 is 14 residues. Germline trimming cut 2 bases from V and 2 bases from J; bases unmatched to any gene: 6. Germline V CDR1 and CDR2: GTSNPN, SVGIG (reference sequence). The CDR3 here is CAWSQGDRTYEQYF. DNA for the CDR3: TGTGCCTGGAGTCAGGGGGATAGGACCTACGAGCAGTACTTC.

V gene TRBV20-1 combines with J gene TRBJ2-7; 8 nucleotides line up with TRBD2. CDR1 and CDR2 (germline): DFQATT, SNEGSKA (reference sequence). J lost 4 bases, V lost 0 bases, and 5 bases had no gene match. The CDR3 loop spans 14 amino acids. The CDR3 here is CSARDESGGYEQYF. The CDR3 DNA reads as TGCAGTGCTAGAGATGAAAGCGGGGGATACGAGCAGTACTTC.

This clone came up many times. The V and J genes are TRBV9 and TRBJ1-5; maybe TRBD1 (5 bases). This CDR3 comprises 14 residues. CDR1 and CDR2 from the germline V gene are SGDLS and YYNGEE. V lost 0 bases, J lost 7 bases, and 11 bases lay in between. The CDR3 here is CASSVGGPGQPQHF. The CDR3 coding sequence is TGTGCCAGCAGCGTAGGGGGCCCGGGGCAGCCCCAGCATTTT.

The V gene is TRBV5-1, the J gene TRBJ1-2; D is possibly TRBD1 (5 bases). V lost 9 bases, J lost 2 bases, and 17 bases lay in between. The CDR3 runs to 14 residues. Germline V CDR1 and CDR2: SGHRS, YFSETQ. Here the CDR3 DNA reads TGCGCCACCAGGTTTTGGCAGGGCAACTATGGCTACACCTTC. Translation gives CATRFWQGNYGYTF. Based on the CDR3 plus reference TRBV5-1 and TRBJ1-2, the full variable domain is KAGVTQTPRYLIKTRGQQVTLSCSPISGHRSVSWYQQTPGQGLQFLFEYFSETQRNKGNFPGRFSGRQFSNSRSEMNVSTLELGDSALYLCATRFWQGNYGYTFGSGTRLTVV.

This clone was seen ten or more times. The genes are TRBV3-1 and TRBJ2-6; D gene ambiguous. V lost 1 base to trimming and J lost 2 bases, with 9 bases between them. In germline, CDR1 is LGHDT, CDR2 YNNKEL (reference sequence). This CDR3 is 16 amino acids long. CDR3 sequence: CASSQVRRAGANVLTF. CDR3 DNA sequence: TGTGCCAGCAGCCAAGTTAGAAGGGCTGGGGCCAACGTCCTGACTTTC.